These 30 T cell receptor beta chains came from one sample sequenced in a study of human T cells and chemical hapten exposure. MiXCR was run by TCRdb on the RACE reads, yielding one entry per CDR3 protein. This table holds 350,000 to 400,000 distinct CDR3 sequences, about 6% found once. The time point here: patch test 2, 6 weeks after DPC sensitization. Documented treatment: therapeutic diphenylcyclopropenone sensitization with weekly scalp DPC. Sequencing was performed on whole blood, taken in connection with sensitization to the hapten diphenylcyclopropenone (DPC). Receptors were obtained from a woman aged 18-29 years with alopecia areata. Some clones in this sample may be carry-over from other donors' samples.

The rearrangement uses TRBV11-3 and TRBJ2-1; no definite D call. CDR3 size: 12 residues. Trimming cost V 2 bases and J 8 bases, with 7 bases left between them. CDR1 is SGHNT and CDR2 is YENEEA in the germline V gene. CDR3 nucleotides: TGTGCCAGCAGCTTAATTGCGTATGAGCAGTTCTTC. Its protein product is CASSLIAYEQFF.

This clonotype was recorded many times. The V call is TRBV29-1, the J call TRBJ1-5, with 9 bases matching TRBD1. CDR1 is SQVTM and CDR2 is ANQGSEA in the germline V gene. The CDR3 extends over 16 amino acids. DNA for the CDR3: TGCAGTGTCTCCGGGGGACAGGGCAATAGCAATCAGCCCCAGCATTTT. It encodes CSVSGGQGNSNQPQHF.

The CDR3 sequence: CASSLIEGNTEAFF. The CDR3 DNA reads as TGTGCCAGCAGCTTAATAGAAGGGAACACTGAAGCTTTCTTT. The V call is TRBV7-2, the J call TRBJ1-1; D remains ambiguous. The CDR3 is 14 amino acids. Per the germline V gene, CDR1 is SGHTA and CDR2 is FQGNSA. The V gene lost 2 bases and the J gene lost 1 base, with 8 bases spanning the gap.

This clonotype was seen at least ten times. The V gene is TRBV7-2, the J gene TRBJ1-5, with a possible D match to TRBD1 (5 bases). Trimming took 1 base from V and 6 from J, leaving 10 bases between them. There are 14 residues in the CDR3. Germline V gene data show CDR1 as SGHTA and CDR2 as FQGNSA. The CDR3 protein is CASSLVPTGQPQHF. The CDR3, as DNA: TGTGCCAGCAGCTTAGTACCAACAGGTCAGCCCCAGCATTTT.

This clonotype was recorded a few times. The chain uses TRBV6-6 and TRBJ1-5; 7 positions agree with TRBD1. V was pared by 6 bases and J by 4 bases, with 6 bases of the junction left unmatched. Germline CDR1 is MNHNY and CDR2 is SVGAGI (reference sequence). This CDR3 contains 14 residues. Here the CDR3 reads CASRPGTENQPQHF. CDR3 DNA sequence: TGTGCCAGCAGACCCGGGACAGAGAATCAGCCCCAGCATTTT.

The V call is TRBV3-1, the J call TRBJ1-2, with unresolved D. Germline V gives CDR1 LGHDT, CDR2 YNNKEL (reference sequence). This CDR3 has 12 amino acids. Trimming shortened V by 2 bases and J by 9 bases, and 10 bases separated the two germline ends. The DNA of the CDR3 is TGTGCCAGCAGCCAAAATTCGGGAAGCTACACCTTC. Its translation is CASSQNSGSYTF.

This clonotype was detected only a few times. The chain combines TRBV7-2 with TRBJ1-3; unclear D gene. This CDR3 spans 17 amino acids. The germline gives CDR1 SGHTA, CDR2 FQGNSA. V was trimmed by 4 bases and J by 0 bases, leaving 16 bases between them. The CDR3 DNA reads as TGTGCCAGCAGCTCCTGTCGTGGCGGTACCTCTGGAAACACCATATATTTT. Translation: CASSSCRGGTSGNTIYF.

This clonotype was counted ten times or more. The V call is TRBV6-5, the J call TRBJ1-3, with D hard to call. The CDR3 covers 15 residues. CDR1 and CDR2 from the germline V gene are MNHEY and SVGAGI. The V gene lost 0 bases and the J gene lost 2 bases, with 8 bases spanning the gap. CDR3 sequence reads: CASSYSISAGNTIYF. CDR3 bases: TGTGCCAGCAGTTACTCGATTTCGGCTGGAAACACCATATATTTT.

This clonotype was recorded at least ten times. CDR3 sequence (DNA): TGTGCCAGCAGCCCCGACGGCTCTGGGGCCAACGTCCTGACTTTC. Its protein product is CASSPDGSGANVLTF. The rearrangement joins TRBV7-3 to TRBJ2-6, with D unclear. The CDR3 spans 15 residues. V shed 5 bases and J shed 0 bases, with 8 bases lying between them. Germline assignment: CDR1 SGHTA and CDR2 FQGTGA.

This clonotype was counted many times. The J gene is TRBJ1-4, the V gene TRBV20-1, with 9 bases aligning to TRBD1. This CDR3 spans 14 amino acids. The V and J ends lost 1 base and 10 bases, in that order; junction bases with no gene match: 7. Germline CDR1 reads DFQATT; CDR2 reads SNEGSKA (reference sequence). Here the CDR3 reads CSARGGQGRVKLFF. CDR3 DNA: TGCAGTGCTAGAGGGGGACAGGGTCGGGTAAAACTGTTTTTT.

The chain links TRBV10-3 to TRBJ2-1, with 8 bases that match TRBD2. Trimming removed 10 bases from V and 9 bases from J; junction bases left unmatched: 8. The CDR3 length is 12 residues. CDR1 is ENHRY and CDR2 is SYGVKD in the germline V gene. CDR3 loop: CATGLGKGEQFF. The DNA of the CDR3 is TGTGCCACGGGACTAGGGAAGGGTGAGCAGTTCTTC.

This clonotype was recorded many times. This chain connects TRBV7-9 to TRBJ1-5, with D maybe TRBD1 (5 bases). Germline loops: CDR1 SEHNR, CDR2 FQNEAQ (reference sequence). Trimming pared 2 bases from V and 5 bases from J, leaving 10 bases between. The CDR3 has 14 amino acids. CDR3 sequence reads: CASSLQGKDQPQHF. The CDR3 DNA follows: TGTGCCAGCAGCTTACAGGGAAAGGATCAGCCCCAGCATTTT.

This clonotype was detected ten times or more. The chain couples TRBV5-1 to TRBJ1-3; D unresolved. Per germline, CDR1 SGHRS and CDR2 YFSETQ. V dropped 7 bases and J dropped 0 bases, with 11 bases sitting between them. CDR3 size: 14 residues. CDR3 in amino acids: CASAVGISGNTIYF. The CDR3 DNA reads TGCGCCAGCGCCGTTGGTATCTCTGGAAACACCATATATTTT. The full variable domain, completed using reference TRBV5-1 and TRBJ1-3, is KAGVTQTPRYLIKTRGQQVTLSCSPISGHRSVSWYQQTPGQGLQFLFEYFSETQRNKGNFPGRFSGRQFSNSRSEMNVSTLELGDSALYLCASAVGISGNTIYFGEGSWLTVV.

The CDR3 DNA is TGTGCCAGCAGCTTAGCGGGGGTTATCACAGATACGCAGTATTTT. Protein sequence: CASSLAGVITDTQYF. The chain carries TRBV7-2 and TRBJ2-3; D tentatively fits TRBD1 or TRBD2 (5 bases each). Trimming left V 0 bases short and J 2 bases short, with 9 bases between. The CDR3 spans 15 residues. Germline V gene data show CDR1 as SGHTA and CDR2 as FQGNSA.

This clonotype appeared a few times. The CDR3, as DNA: TGTGCCATCAGTGAGCGGGACTATGGCTACACCTTC. It yields the protein CAISERDYGYTF. The chain couples TRBV10-3 to TRBJ1-2; no reliable D call. The V gene's germline CDR1 is ENHRY and CDR2 SYGVKD. V lost 2 bases and J lost 3, with 4 bases in between. The CDR3 has 12 residues.

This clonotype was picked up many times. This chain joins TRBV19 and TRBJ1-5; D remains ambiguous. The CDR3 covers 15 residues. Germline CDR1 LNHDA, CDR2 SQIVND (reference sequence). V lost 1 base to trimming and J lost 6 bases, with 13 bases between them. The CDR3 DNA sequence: TGTGCCAGTAGTATAGTGTACCCGAGCGGTCAGCCCCAGCATTTT. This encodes CASSIVYPSGQPQHF.

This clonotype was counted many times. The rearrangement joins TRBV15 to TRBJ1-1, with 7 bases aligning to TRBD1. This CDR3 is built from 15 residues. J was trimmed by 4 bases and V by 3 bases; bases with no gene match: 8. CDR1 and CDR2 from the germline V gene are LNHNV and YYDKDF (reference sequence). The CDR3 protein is CATSRPQGGSTEAFF. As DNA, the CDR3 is TGTGCCACCAGCAGGCCCCAAGGGGGCAGCACTGAAGCTTTCTTT.

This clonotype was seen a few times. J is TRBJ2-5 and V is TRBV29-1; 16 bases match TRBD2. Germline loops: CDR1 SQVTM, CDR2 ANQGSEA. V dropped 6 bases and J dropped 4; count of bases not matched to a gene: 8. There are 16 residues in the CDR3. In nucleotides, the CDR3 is TGCAGCGTCGCCTCGGGACTAGCGGGGGGGCCAGAGACCCAGTACTTC. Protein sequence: CSVASGLAGGPETQYF.

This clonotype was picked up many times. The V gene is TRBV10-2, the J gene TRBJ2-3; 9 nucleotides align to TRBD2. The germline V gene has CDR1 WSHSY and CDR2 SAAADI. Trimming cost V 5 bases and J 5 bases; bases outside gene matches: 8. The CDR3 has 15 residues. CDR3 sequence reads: CASSNLAGPGDTQYF. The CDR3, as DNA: TGCGCCAGCAGTAACCTAGCGGGGCCGGGAGATACGCAGTATTTT.

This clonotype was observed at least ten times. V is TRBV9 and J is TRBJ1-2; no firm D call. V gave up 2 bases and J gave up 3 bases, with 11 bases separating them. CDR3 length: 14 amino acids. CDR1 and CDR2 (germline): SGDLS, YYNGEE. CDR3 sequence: CASSVDGPYYGYTF. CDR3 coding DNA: TGTGCCAGCAGCGTGGACGGCCCTTACTATGGCTACACCTTC. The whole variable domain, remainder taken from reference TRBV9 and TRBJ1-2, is DSGVTQTPKHLITATGQRVTLRCSPRSGDLSVYWYQQSLDQGLQFLIQYYNGEERAKGNILERFSAQQFPDLHSELNLSSLELGDSALYFCASSVDGPYYGYTFGSGTRLTVV.

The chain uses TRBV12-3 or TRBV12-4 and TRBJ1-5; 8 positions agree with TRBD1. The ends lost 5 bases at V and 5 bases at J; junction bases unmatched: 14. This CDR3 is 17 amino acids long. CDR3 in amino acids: CASSHNIRTGLDQPQHF. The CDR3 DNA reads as TGTGCCAGCAGTCATAACATTAGGACAGGGTTAGATCAGCCCCAGCATTTT.

CDR3 sequence (DNA): TGCGCCAGCAGCTTCACAGGGTATTGGGAGCAGTACTTC. It translates to CASSFTGYWEQYF. The chain uses TRBV5-1 and TRBJ2-7, with a weak D call TRBD1 (6 bases). The CDR3 has 13 residues. V was trimmed by 2 bases and J by 7 bases, leaving 13 bases between them. Germline V lookup: CDR1 SGHRS, CDR2 YFSETQ.

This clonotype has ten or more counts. The CDR3 nucleotides read TGTGCCAGCAGCTTAGGGCTAGAGGTGGATACGCAGTATTTT. Protein product: CASSLGLEVDTQYF. The chain joins TRBV7-2 to TRBJ2-3; unclear D gene. The CDR3 loop spans 14 amino acids. V lost 1 base and J 6 bases, leaving 11 bases between the germline ends. CDR1 is SGHTA, CDR2 FQGNSA, per germline.

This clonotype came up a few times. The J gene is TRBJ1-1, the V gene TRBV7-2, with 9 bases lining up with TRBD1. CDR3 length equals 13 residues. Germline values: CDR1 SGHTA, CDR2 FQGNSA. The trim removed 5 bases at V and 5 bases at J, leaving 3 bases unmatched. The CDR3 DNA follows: TGTGCCAGCAGCACAGGGGGCCTAACTGAAGCTTTCTTT. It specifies CASSTGGLTEAFF.

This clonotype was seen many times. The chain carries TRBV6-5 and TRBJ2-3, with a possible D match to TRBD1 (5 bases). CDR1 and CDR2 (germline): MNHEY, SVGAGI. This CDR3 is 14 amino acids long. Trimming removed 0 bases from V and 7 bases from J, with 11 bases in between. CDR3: CASSYSWTLYTQYF. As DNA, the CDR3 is TGTGCCAGCAGTTACTCCTGGACACTTTATACGCAGTATTTT.

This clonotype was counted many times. This chain's CDR3 is CASSGTGEGNQPQHF. CDR3 sequence (DNA): TGTGCCAGCAGTGGGACAGGGGAGGGCAATCAGCCCCAGCATTTT. The chain couples TRBV2 to TRBJ1-5, with TRBD1 identical over 9 bases. In germline, CDR1 is SNHLY, CDR2 FYNNEI. The length of the CDR3 is 15 residues. Unmatched junction bases numbered 3, after V lost 4 bases and J lost 2 bases.

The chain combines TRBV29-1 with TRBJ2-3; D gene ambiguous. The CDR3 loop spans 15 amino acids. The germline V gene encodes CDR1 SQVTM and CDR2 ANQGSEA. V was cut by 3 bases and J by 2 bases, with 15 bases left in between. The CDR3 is CSVESGVPPTDTQYF. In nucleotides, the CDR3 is TGCAGCGTTGAGAGTGGGGTTCCCCCCACAGATACGCAGTATTTT.

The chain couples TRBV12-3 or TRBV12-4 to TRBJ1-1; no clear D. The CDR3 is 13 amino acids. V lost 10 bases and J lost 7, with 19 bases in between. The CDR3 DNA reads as TGTGCCACAGCCCCTACTACTTGGGATGAAGCTTTCTTT. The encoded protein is CATAPTTWDEAFF.

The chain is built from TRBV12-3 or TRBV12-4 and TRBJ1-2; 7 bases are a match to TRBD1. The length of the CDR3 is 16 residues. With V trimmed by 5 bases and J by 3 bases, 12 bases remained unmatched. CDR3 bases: TGTGCCAGCAGTCTTAGTCTACCCGGGACAGACTATGGCTACACCTTC. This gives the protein CASSLSLPGTDYGYTF.

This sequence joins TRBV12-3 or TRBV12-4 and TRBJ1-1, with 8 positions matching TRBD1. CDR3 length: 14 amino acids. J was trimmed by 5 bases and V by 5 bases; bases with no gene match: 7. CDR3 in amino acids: CASSPQGGRTEAFF. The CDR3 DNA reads TGTGCCAGCAGTCCACAGGGGGGTAGAACTGAAGCTTTCTTT.